This passage covers 27 T cell receptor beta chains from one sample sequenced in a study of metastatic and nonmetastatic thyroid tumors. Prior to thyroid surgery, none of the patients had received any treatment. TCRdb re-processed the PCR reads through MiXCR. This repertoire shows some 31,000 clones, roughly 4% found once; its top ten account for around a fifth. Sequenced material: blood. All receptors come from a female donor with papillary thyroid cancer or a benign thyroid nodule (not recorded which). Some clones in this sample may be carry-over from other donors' samples.

In the case of this clone: Being one base from a much bigger clone, this may be a read error. The chain recombines TRBV11-2 with TRBJ1-2; tentatively, D is TRBD1 (6 bases). Per germline, CDR1 SGHAT and CDR2 FQNNGV. This CDR3 contains 13 residues. The CDR3 nucleotides are TGTGCCAACAGCCCGGACCGGGGGGGCGGCTACACCTTC. Translating gives CANSPDRGGGYTF.

The sample holds many counts of this clone. This chain connects TRBV4-1 to TRBJ1-3, with D maybe TRBD1 (6 bases). CDR1 and CDR2 (germline): MGHRA, YSYEKL. With 3 bases removed from V and 3 bases from J, the gap between germline ends came to 18 bases. The CDR3 is made up of 17 amino acids. CDR3 in DNA: TGCGCCAGCAGCCACCCCTACGGGGGCGCGGGTGGAAACACCATATATTTT. Amino acids: CASSHPYGGAGGNTIYF.

Turning to this clone: This specimen includes other DNA sequences encoding the same CDR3. The V call is TRBV18, the J call TRBJ1-1; TRBD1 matches at 11 bases. This CDR3 comprises 14 residues. Losses at the gene ends were 2 bases for V and 14 bases for J; bases not matched to a gene: 10. Germline V gene lookup returns CDR1 KGHSH and CDR2 LQKENI. The CDR3 loop is CASSPEGQGVGAFF. For the CDR3, the DNA is TGTGCCAGCTCACCAGAGGGACAGGGGGTAGGAGCCTTCTTT.

This clone occurred a few times. The rearrangement joins TRBV30 to TRBJ2-5, with 10 nucleotides matching TRBD2. This CDR3 has 19 amino acids. Germline CDR1 GTSNPN, CDR2 SVGIG (reference sequence). V shed 5 bases and J 2 bases; nucleotides not matched to a gene: 20. The CDR3 spells CAWDRSRTSGTRRQETQYF. Here the CDR3 DNA reads TGTGCCTGGGACAGGTCCCGAACTAGCGGGACCCGCCGGCAAGAGACCCAGTACTTC.

This clone is termed medium-sized (0.01 to 0.1%). The CDR3 here is CASSLGAQLNTEAFF. The CDR3 bases are TGTGCCAGCAGTTTAGGGGCGCAGCTGAACACTGAAGCTTTCTTT. The V call is TRBV28, the J call TRBJ1-1, with a weak D call TRBD1 (5 bases). V was pared by 2 bases and J by 0 bases, with 10 bases between. This CDR3 has 15 residues. The germline gives CDR1 MDHEN, CDR2 SYDVKM.

By sample share, this clone is medium-sized (0.01 to 0.1%). This sequence joins TRBV28 and TRBJ2-3; D may be TRBD1 or TRBD2 (6 bases each). Germline V CDR1 and CDR2: MDHEN, SYDVKM. V lost 9 bases, J lost 2 bases, and 15 bases lay in between. The length of the CDR3 is 14 residues. The CDR3 protein is CASRGGQHTDTQYF. CDR3 in DNA: TGTGCCAGTCGGGGAGGACAGCACACAGATACGCAGTATTTT.

This clone was seen a handful of times. Relative to the germline gene, one junction end is altered; a read error may explain this. The gene calls are TRBV6-1 and TRBJ2-3, with 9 bases identical to TRBD1. CDR1 MNHNS and CDR2 SASEGT come from the germline V gene. There are 15 residues in the CDR3. Here the CDR3 DNA reads TGTGCCAGCAGTCAAATGGACAGGGGCACAGATACGCCGTATTTT. Its protein is CASSQMDRGTDTPYF.

In this sample, this clone turned up a few times. This chain uses TRBV6-2 or TRBV6-3 with TRBJ1-5, with a weak D call TRBD1 (6 bases). The CDR3 extends over 17 amino acids. Germline V gene lookup returns CDR1 MNHEY and CDR2 SVGEGT. V lost 5 bases to trimming and J lost 1 base, with 18 bases between them. The chain's CDR3 is CASSARGGLVSNQPQHF. CDR3 nucleotide sequence: TGTGCCAGCAGTGCGAGGGGGGGGCTGGTAAGCAATCAGCCCCAGCATTTT.

This clone occurred many times. J is TRBJ2-1 and V is TRBV20-1; weak D call: TRBD2 (6 bases). The CDR3 is 16 amino acids. The germline V gene encodes CDR1 DFQATT and CDR2 SNEGSKA (reference sequence). V lost 2 bases and J lost 0, with 14 bases in between. CDR3 loop: CSARSSSASSYNEQFF. The CDR3 DNA sequence: TGCAGTGCTAGATCCTCTAGCGCCAGCTCCTACAATGAGCAGTTCTTC.

This chain links TRBV24-1 with TRBJ2-1; D possibly uses TRBD1 or TRBD2 (5 bases each). This CDR3 has 14 amino acids. From germline, CDR1 is KGHDR and CDR2 SFDVKD. The V and J ends lost 3 bases and 0 bases respectively, with 5 bases between them. The CDR3 loop is CATSDGGSYNEQFF. The CDR3 DNA reads TGTGCCACCAGTGATGGGGGCTCCTACAATGAGCAGTTCTTC.

This clone is medium-sized in the sample. This sequence joins TRBV6-1 and TRBJ1-2; D unresolved. The CDR3 totals 12 residues. Looked up from germline, CDR1 is MNHNS and CDR2 is SASEGT. V lost 6 bases, J lost 2 bases, and 7 bases lay in between. The CDR3 loop reads CASSPSNYGYTF. In nucleotides, the CDR3 is TGTGCCAGCAGCCCTAGCAACTATGGCTACACCTTC.

This clone came up a few times. The rearrangement joins TRBV19 to TRBJ2-6, with TRBD1 as a possible D gene (6 bases). Trimming took off 4 bases at V and 0 bases at J, with 10 bases between the two ends. CDR1 and CDR2 (germline): LNHDA, SQIVND (reference sequence). The CDR3 covers 16 residues. CDR3 nucleotides: TGTGCCAGTAGTACGCAACAGGGCTCTGGGGCCAACGTCCTGACTTTC. It yields the protein CASSTQQGSGANVLTF.

This clone was seen more than once but under ten times. This chain connects TRBV24-1 to TRBJ1-6, with 7 bases matching TRBD1. The CDR3 totals 13 residues. Trimming cost V 9 bases and J 4 bases; bases outside gene matches: 2. CDR1 KGHDR and CDR2 SFDVKD come from the germline V gene. The CDR3, as DNA: TGTGCCACCGCGGGACAGTATAATTCACCCCTCCACTTT. Its protein product is CATAGQYNSPLHF.

In its sample, this clone was seen many times. J is TRBJ2-7 and V is TRBV24-1; D might be TRBD2 (5 bases). CDR3 size: 13 residues. V lost 3 bases and J lost 4, with 9 bases in between. Germline V CDR1 and CDR2: KGHDR, SFDVKD. This chain's CDR3 is CATSDPQRYEQYF. The CDR3 DNA reads TGTGCCACCAGTGATCCACAGCGGTACGAGCAGTACTTC.

This clone was seen ten or more times. The chain is built from TRBV14 and TRBJ2-1; D is perhaps TRBD2 (6 bases). Trimming shortened V by 4 bases and J by 6 bases, and 13 bases separated the two germline ends. The CDR3 is made up of 14 amino acids. Germline V CDR1 and CDR2: SGHDN, FVKESK. The CDR3 DNA follows: TGTGCCAGCAGCCCTCGGGAGAGGGTCAATGAGCAGTTCTTC. It yields the protein CASSPRERVNEQFF.

The genes are TRBV20-1 and TRBJ1-5; D is perhaps TRBD1 (5 bases). The CDR3 loop spans 14 amino acids. The V end lost 0 bases, the J end lost 3 bases, and 9 bases lay between the germline ends. The germline CDR1 and CDR2 sequences are DFQATT and SNEGSKA (reference sequence). The CDR3 protein is CSARDWDFNQPQHF. The DNA of the CDR3 is TGCAGTGCTAGAGATTGGGACTTCAATCAGCCCCAGCATTTT.

This clone was found many times. The genes are TRBV10-3 and TRBJ2-2; D tentatively reads TRBD1 or TRBD2 (5 bases each). V gave up 10 bases and J gave up 0 bases, with 12 bases separating them. CDR1 is ENHRY, CDR2 SYGVKD, per germline. This CDR3 spans 14 amino acids. As DNA, the CDR3 is TGTGCCAGCCGAACGGGACCGAACACCGGGGAGCTGTTTTTT. It is translated as CASRTGPNTGELFF.

The CDR3 coding sequence is TGTGCCAGCAGTCTCACAGGGCGGGAGCAGTACTTC. Translating it yields CASSLTGREQYF. This rearrangement joins TRBV27 to TRBJ2-7; D is possibly TRBD1 (6 bases). CDR3 length equals 12 residues. The ends were cut back, 5 bases at V and 7 bases at J, with 12 bases in the middle. From germline, CDR1 is MNHEY and CDR2 SMNVEV (reference sequence).

Many counts were recorded for this clone. The chain employs TRBV30 and TRBJ2-3; TRBD2 matches 14 bases. V dropped 3 bases and J dropped 4; count of bases not matched to a gene: 6. CDR1 is GTSNPN and CDR2 is SVGIG in the germline V gene (reference sequence). This CDR3 is 16 amino acids long. The CDR3 here is CAWSSGLAGGADTQYF. As DNA, the CDR3 is TGTGCCTGGAGCTCCGGACTAGCGGGAGGTGCAGATACGCAGTATTTT. Supplemented by reference TRBV30 and TRBJ2-3, the full variable domain reads SQTIHQWPATLVQPVGSPLSLECTVEGTSNPNLYWYRQAAGRGLQLLFYSVGIGQISSEVPQNLSASRPQDRQFILSSKKLLLSDSGFYLCAWSSGLAGGADTQYFGPGTRLTVL.

This clone was counted between two and nine times. V gene TRBV11-3 combines with J gene TRBJ2-2, with D tentatively TRBD2 (5 bases). Germline loops: CDR1 SGHNT, CDR2 YENEEA. CDR3 length: 14 amino acids. Deletions cut 4 bases from V and 1 base from J, with 7 bases between. CDR3 residues: CASSSRGNTGELFF. CDR3 coding DNA: TGTGCCAGCAGCTCTCGGGGGAACACCGGGGAGCTGTTTTTT. Based on the CDR3 plus reference TRBV11-3 and TRBJ2-2, the full variable domain is EAGVVQSPRYKIIEKKQPVAFWCNPISGHNTLYWYLQNLGQGPELLIRYENEEAVDDSQLPKDRFSAERLKGVDSTLKIQPAELGDSAVYLCASSSRGNTGELFFGEGSRLTVL.

This clone was counted ten times or more. This chain joins TRBV24-1 and TRBJ2-5; D gene ambiguous. This CDR3 is 13 amino acids long. The germline V gene has CDR1 KGHDR and CDR2 SFDVKD. Trimming stripped 0 bases from V and 5 bases from J, with 6 bases between. Written as DNA, the CDR3 is TGTGCCACCAGTGATTTGATCAGGGAGACCCAGTACTTC. Translated, it gives CATSDLIRETQYF.

The CDR3 loop is CASRGHMEAVDNSPLHF. CDR3 sequence (DNA): TGTGCCAGCCGTGGCCACATGGAGGCAGTAGATAATTCACCCCTCCACTTT. This sequence joins TRBV14 and TRBJ1-6, with no clear D. Germline V CDR1 and CDR2: SGHDN, FVKESK. This CDR3 is 17 amino acids long. Trimming shortened V by 8 bases and J by 5 bases, and 22 bases separated the two germline ends.

In its sample, this clone was seen a few times. The CDR3 loop is CASRTRETYEQYF. For the CDR3, the DNA is TGTGCCAGCAGAACCAGGGAAACCTACGAGCAGTACTTC. V usage is TRBV6-1 and J usage is TRBJ2-7, with D tentatively TRBD1 (5 bases). Germline assignment: CDR1 MNHNS and CDR2 SASEGT. This CDR3 is built from 13 residues. Trimming removed 6 bases from V and 2 bases from J, with 11 bases in between.

This clone showed up just a few times. This chain joins TRBV6-4 and TRBJ2-3; 11 bases line up with TRBD2. With V trimmed by 3 bases and J by 5 bases, 1 base remained unmatched. CDR3 size: 14 residues. CDR1 MRHNA and CDR2 SNTAGT come from the germline V gene. The CDR3, as DNA: TGTGCCAGCAGTGAAGGACTAGCGGGAGATACGCAGTATTTT. It is translated as CASSEGLAGDTQYF.

As for this clone: The junction and the germline gene differ at one end; a read error may be behind it. This chain connects TRBV28 to TRBJ2-1, with D hard to call. There are 12 residues in the CDR3. Germline V gene data show CDR1 as MDHEN and CDR2 as SYDVKM. CDR3 in amino acids: CASIFGGGEPLF. The CDR3 nucleotides read TGTGCCAGCATTTTTGGTGGTGGTGAGCCGTTATTC.

The chain combines TRBV6-5 with TRBJ2-7, with D possibly called TRBD1 or TRBD2 (5 bases each). The V and J ends lost 2 bases and 1 base respectively, with 12 bases between them. There are 15 residues in the CDR3. Germline V gene sequence: CDR1 MNHEY, CDR2 SVGAGI. The CDR3 loop is CASSYPGRSSYEQYF. The CDR3 DNA reads TGTGCCAGCAGTTACCCGGGACGGTCGTCCTACGAGCAGTACTTC.

This clone has at least ten counts. The CDR3: CASSQDRGGLGDEQYF. The CDR3 region has the DNA TGTGCCAGCAGCCAAGATCGAGGGGGGCTGGGCGACGAGCAGTACTTC. The chain employs TRBV3-1 and TRBJ2-7; D may be TRBD1 or TRBD2 (6 bases each). Germline V gene sequence: CDR1 LGHDT, CDR2 YNNKEL (reference sequence). Deletions cut 0 bases from V and 5 bases from J, with 17 bases between. The CDR3 runs 16 residues.